A selection of T cell receptor beta chains follows, all from one sample in a study of blood T cell repertoires in COVID-19. Only in-frame clones appear in the TCRdb table, and some are missing; sequencing was by immunoSEQ multiplex PCR. This table holds fewer than 650,000 clones, approximately 91% found once. The source material was peripheral blood. These receptors came from a woman aged 45-65 years with COVID-19, enrolled during active disease. CDR3s include the opening cysteine and the closing phenylalanine or tryptophan. The D gene is left open where the match is weak. Clone size is given for some rows only: seen once, a few or many times, or a class if the clone is expanded.

D: -; J: TRBJ1-1; size: -; V: TRBV6-1; DNA: TGTGCCAGCAGTTGGAAACAGGGTAACACTGAAGCTTTCTTT; CDR3: CASSWKQGNTEAFF
D: TRBD1; J: TRBJ2-2; size: -; V: TRBV6-5; DNA: TGTGCCAGCAGTTCCACAGGGGGCATCACCGGGGAGCTGTTTTTT; CDR3: CASSSTGGITGELFF
D: TRBD1; J: TRBJ1-2; size: -; V: TRBV5-1; DNA: TGCGCCAGCAGCAGGACAGGGGAAGGCTACACCTTC; CDR3: CASSRTGEGYTF
D: TRBD1; J: TRBJ2-7; size: once; V: TRBV4-1; DNA: TGCGCCAGCAGCCGCCGACAGGGTCTCGACGAGCAGTACTTC; CDR3: CASSRRQGLDEQYF
D: TRBD1; J: TRBJ2-5; size: -; V: TRBV12-5; DNA: TGTGCTAGTGGTCAACCCGGGACAGGGGGCTTTGAGACCCAGTACTTC; CDR3: CASGQPGTGGFETQYF
D: TRBD1; J: TRBJ2-7; size: -; V: TRBV6-1; DNA: TGTGCCAGCAGTGAAGAAACGGGGACAGTCTACGAGCAGTACTTC; CDR3: CASSEETGTVYEQYF
D: TRBD1; J: TRBJ2-7; size: -; V: TRBV2; DNA: TGTGCCAGCAGTGAAGCTTTCCGGGACAGGGACGAGCAGTACTTC; CDR3: CASSEAFRDRDEQYF
D: -; J: TRBJ2-7; size: many; V: TRBV7-3; DNA: TGTGCCAGCAGCTTTCCCACAGGGAAGCAGTACTTC; CDR3: CASSFPTGKQYF
D: -; J: TRBJ1-2; size: once; V: TRBV10-2; DNA: TGCGCCAGCAGTGTGGGGGGGAACTATGGCTACACCTTC; CDR3: CASSVGGNYGYTF
D: TRBD1; J: TRBJ1-4; size: -; V: TRBV5-1; DNA: TGCGCCAGCAGCCCACAGGACAGGGGGGATGAAAAACTGTTTTTT; CDR3: CASSPQDRGDEKLFF
D: TRBD1; J: TRBJ2-7; size: -; V: TRBV4-1; DNA: TGCGCCAGCAGCCGAGGGACAGGGTCTCCCGAGCAGTACTTC; CDR3: CASSRGTGSPEQYF
D: -; J: TRBJ1-1; size: -; V: TRBV11-3; DNA: TGTGCCAGCAGCTTAACACGGGGAACTGAAGCTTTCTTT; CDR3: CASSLTRGTEAFF
D: TRBD1; J: TRBJ2-3; size: few; V: TRBV5-4; DNA: TGTGCCAGCAGCTTCAAATCGGGACAGGGGGCCGGGGATACGCAGTATTTT; CDR3: CASSFKSGQGAGDTQYF
D: -; J: TRBJ2-1; size: -; V: TRBV7-8; DNA: TGTGCCAGCAGCCGACAAGCAGTGCGGGGCATGAGTAATGAGCAGTTCTTC; CDR3: CASSRQAVRGMSNEQFF
D: TRBD1; J: TRBJ1-5; size: -; V: TRBV5-1; DNA: TGCGCCAGCAGCGCGGGACAGGGAGGGCGCAATCAGCCCCAGCATTTT; CDR3: CASSAGQGGRNQPQHF
D: TRBD2; J: TRBJ2-2; size: -; V: TRBV6-6; DNA: TGTGCCAGCAGATATCCGGGACTAGGGGAGGCCGGGGAGCTGTTTTTT; CDR3: CASRYPGLGEAGELFF
D: -; J: TRBJ1-2; size: -; V: TRBV2; DNA: TGTGCCAGCAGCCAGGACTATGGCTACACCTTC; CDR3: CASSQDYGYTF
D: TRBD1; J: TRBJ1-6; size: -; V: TRBV30; DNA: TGTGCCTGGAGTTTCCCCCCGGGACAGAAAAGGTCACCCCTCCACTTT; CDR3: CAWSFPPGQKRSPLHF
D: TRBD2; J: TRBJ2-7; size: -; V: TRBV7-2; DNA: TGTGCCAGCAGCCGGAGCGGGGGCCCCTACGAGCAGTACTTC; CDR3: CASSRSGGPYEQYF
D: TRBD2; J: TRBJ2-7; size: -; V: TRBV10-3; DNA: TGTGCCATCAGTGCGGGGGTAGCGGGGGGGAGCTCCTACGAGCAGTACTTC; CDR3: CAISAGVAGGSSYEQYF
D: TRBD1; J: TRBJ1-5; size: -; V: TRBV2; DNA: TGTGCCAGCAGTCTGCGGACAGGGACATCAGCCCAGCATTTT; CDR3: CASSLRTGTSAQHF
D: TRBD2; J: TRBJ2-5; size: once; V: TRBV27; DNA: TGTGCCAGCAGTTTAGTCGCGGGGGGTCTGGAGACCCAGTACTTC; CDR3: CASSLVAGGLETQYF